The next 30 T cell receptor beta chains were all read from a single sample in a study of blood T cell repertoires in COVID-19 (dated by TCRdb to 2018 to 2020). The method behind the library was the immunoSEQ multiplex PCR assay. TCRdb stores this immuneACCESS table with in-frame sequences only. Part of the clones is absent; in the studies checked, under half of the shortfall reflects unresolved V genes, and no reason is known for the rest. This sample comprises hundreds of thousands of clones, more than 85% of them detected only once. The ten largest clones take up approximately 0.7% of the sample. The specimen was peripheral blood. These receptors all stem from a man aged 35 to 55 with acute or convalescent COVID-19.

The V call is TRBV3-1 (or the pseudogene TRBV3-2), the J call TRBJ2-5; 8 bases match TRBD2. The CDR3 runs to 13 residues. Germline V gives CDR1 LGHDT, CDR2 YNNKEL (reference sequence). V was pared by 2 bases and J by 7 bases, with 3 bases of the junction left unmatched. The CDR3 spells CASSQRSGGTQYF. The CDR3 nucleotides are TGTGCCAGCAGCCAACGGAGCGGGGGGACCCAGTACTTC.

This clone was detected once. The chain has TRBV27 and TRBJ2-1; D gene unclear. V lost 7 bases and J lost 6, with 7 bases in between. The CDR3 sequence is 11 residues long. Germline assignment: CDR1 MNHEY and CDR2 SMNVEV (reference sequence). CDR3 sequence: CASISGNEQFF. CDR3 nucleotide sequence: TGTGCCAGCATATCGGGCAATGAGCAGTTCTTC.

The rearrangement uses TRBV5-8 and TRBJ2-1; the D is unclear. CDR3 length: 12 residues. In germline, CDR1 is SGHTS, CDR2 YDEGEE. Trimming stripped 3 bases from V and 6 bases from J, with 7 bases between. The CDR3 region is CASSSGVNEQFF. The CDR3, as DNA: TGTGCCAGCAGCTCGGGTGTCAATGAGCAGTTCTTC.

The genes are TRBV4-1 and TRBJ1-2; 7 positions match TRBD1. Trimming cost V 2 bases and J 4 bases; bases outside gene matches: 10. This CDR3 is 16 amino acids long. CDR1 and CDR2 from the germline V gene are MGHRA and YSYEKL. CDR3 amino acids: CASSQSGQAVTYGYTF. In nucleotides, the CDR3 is TGCGCCAGCAGCCAATCCGGACAGGCAGTTACCTATGGCTACACCTTC.

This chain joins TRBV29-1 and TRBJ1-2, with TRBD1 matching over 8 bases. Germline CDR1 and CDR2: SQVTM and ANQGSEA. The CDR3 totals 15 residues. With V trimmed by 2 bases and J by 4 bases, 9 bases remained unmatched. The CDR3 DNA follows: TGCAGCGTTGAAAGAGACAGGGGTTGGAGCTATGGCTACACCTTC. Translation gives CSVERDRGWSYGYTF.

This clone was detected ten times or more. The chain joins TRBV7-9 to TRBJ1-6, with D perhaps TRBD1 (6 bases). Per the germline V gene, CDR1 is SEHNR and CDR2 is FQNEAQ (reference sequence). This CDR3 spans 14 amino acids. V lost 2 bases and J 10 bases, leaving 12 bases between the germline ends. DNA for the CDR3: TGTGCCAGCAGCTTAACAGGGTATCAGTCACCCCTCCACTTT. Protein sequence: CASSLTGYQSPLHF.

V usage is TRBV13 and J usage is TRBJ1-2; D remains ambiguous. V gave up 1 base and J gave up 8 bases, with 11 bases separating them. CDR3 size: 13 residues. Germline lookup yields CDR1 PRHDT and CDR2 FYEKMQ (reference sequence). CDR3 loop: CASSLAGLGGYTF. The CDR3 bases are TGTGCCAGCAGCTTAGCGGGGTTAGGGGGCTACACCTTC.

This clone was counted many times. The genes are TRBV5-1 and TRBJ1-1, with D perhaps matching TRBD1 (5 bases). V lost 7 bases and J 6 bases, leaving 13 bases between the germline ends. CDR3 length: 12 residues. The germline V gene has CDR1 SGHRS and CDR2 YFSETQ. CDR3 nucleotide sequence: TGCGCCAGCGCCAGGGAGGGTTCTGAAGCTTTCTTT. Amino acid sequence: CASAREGSEAFF.

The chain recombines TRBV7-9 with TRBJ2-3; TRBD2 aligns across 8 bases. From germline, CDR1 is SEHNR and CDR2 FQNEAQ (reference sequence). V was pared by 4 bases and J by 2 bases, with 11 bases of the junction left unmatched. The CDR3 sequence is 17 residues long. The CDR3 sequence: CASSSPWNSGTTDTQYF. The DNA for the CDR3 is TGTGCCAGCAGCTCCCCGTGGAATAGCGGGACCACAGATACGCAGTATTTT.

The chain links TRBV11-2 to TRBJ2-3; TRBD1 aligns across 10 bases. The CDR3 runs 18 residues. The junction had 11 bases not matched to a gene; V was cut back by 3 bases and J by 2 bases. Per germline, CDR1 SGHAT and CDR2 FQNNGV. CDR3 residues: CASSLVTTGTGATDTQYF. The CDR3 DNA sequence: TGTGCCAGCAGCTTGGTTACTACGGGGACAGGGGCCACAGATACGCAGTATTTT. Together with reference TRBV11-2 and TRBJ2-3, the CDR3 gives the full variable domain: EAGVAQSPRYKIIEKRQSVAFWCNPISGHATLYWYQQILGQGPKLLIQFQNNGVVDDSQLPKDRFSAERLKGVDSTLKIQPAKLEDSAVYLCASSLVTTGTGATDTQYFGPGTRLTVL.

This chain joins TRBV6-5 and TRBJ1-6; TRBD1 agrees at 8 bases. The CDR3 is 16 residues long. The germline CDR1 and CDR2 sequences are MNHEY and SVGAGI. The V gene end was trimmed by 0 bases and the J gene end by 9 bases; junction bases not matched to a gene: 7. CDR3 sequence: CASSYSPGQGLSPLHF. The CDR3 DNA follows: TGTGCCAGCAGTTACTCCCCCGGACAGGGTCTTTCACCCCTCCACTTT.

In DNA, the CDR3 is TGTGCCAGCAGCTCCCGGGGAACTGGAAACACCATATATTTT. This encodes CASSSRGTGNTIYF. The J gene is TRBJ1-3, the V gene TRBV3-1 (or the pseudogene TRBV3-2); no definite D call. Germline-derived CDR1 and CDR2 are LGHDT and YNNKEL (reference sequence). The CDR3 runs to 14 residues. The V gene lost 5 bases and the J gene lost 2 bases, with 10 bases spanning the gap.

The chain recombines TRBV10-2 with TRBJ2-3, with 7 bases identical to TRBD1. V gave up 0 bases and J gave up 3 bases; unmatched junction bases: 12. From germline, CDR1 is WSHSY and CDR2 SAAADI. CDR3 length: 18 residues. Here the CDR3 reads CASSESKGAQLQTDTQYF. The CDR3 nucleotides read TGCGCCAGCAGTGAGTCGAAGGGGGCGCAGCTCCAGACAGATACGCAGTATTTT.

The CDR3, as DNA: TGTGCCAGCCGGCGGGGGACTAGCTTTCTCTCTGGCGGGGAGCTGTTTTTT. Its translation is CASRRGTSFLSGGELFF. The V call is TRBV19, the J call TRBJ2-2; 9 bases are a match to TRBD2. The ends lost 9 bases at V and 7 bases at J; junction bases unmatched: 18. CDR1 is LNHDA and CDR2 is SQIVND in the germline V gene (reference sequence). The CDR3 sequence is 17 residues long.

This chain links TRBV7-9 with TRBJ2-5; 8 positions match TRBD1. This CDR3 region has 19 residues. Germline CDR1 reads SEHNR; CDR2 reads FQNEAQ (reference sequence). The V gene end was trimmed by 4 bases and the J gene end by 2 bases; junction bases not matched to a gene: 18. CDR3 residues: CASSSLAGTGVIGQETQYF. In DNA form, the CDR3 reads TGTGCCAGCAGCTCCTTAGCCGGGACAGGCGTGATCGGACAAGAGACCCAGTACTTC.

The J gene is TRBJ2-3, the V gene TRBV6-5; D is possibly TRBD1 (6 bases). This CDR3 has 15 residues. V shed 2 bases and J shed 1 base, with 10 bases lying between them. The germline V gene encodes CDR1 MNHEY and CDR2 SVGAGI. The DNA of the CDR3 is TGTGCCAGCAGTTACCTCTCAGGGGGCACAGATACGCAGTATTTT. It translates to CASSYLSGGTDTQYF.

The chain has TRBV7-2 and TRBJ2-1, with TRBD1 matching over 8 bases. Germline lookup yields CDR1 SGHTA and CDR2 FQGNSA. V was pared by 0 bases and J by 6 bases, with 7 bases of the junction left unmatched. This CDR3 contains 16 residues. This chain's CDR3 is CASSLATGAQANEQFF. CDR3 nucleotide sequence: TGTGCCAGCAGCTTAGCGACAGGGGCCCAAGCCAATGAGCAGTTCTTC.

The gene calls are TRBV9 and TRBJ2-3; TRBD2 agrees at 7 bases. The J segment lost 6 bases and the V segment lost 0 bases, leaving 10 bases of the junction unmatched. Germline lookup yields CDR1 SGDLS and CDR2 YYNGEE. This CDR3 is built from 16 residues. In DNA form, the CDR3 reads TGTGCCAGCAGCGTAGCTGGGGCGGGAGAGGCGGATACGCAGTATTTT. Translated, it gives CASSVAGAGEADTQYF. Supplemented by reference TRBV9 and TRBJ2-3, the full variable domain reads DSGVTQTPKHLITATGQRVTLRCSPRSGDLSVYWYQQSLDQGLQFLIQYYNGEERAKGNILERFSAQQFPDLHSELNLSSLELGDSALYFCASSVAGAGEADTQYFGPGTRLTVL.

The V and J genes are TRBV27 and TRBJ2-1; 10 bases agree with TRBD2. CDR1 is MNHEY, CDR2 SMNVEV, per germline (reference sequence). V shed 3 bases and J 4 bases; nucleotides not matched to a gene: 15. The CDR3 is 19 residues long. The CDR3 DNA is TGTGCCAGCAGTTTGGGTAGCGGGGGGTTAACCCTCCTTTACAATGAGCAGTTCTTC. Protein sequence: CASSLGSGGLTLLYNEQFF.

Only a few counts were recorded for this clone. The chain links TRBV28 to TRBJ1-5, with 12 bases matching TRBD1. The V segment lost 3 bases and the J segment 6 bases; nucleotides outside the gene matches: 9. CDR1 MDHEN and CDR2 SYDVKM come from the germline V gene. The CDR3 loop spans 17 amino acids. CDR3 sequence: CASSFFWDRGLGQPQHF. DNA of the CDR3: TGTGCCAGCAGTTTCTTCTGGGACAGGGGGCTTGGTCAGCCCCAGCATTTT.

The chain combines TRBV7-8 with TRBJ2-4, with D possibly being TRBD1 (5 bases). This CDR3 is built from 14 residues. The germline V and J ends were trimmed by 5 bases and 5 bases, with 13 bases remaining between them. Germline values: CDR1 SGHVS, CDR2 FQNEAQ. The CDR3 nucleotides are TGTGCCAGCAGCCGAGACAGATCGGAAAACATTCAGTACTTC. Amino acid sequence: CASSRDRSENIQYF.

In DNA form, the CDR3 reads TGTGCCAGCAGTTACATCATGAGAGAGACCCAGTACTTC. It is translated as CASSYIMRETQYF. The chain couples TRBV6-5 to TRBJ2-5; D is ambiguous. Germline V gene data show CDR1 as MNHEY and CDR2 as SVGAGI. V dropped 2 bases and J dropped 4 bases, with 8 bases sitting between them. This CDR3 has 13 amino acids.

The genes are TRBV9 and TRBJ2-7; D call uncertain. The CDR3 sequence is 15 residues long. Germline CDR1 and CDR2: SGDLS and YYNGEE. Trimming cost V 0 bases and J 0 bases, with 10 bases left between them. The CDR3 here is CASSVGYLGSYEQYF. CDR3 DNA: TGTGCCAGCAGCGTAGGTTACCTCGGCTCCTACGAGCAGTACTTC.

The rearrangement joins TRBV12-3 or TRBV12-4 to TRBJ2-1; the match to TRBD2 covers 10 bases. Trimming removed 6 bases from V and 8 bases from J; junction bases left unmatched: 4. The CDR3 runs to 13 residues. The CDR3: CASSPTSGDEQFF. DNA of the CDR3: TGTGCCAGCAGCCCTACTAGCGGGGATGAGCAGTTCTTC.

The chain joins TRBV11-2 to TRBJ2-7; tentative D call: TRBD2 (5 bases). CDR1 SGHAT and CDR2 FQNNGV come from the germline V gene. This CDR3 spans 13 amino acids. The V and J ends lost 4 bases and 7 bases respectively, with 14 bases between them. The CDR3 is CASSSLGPEEQYF. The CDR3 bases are TGTGCCAGCAGCTCACTAGGGCCGGAGGAGCAGTACTTC.

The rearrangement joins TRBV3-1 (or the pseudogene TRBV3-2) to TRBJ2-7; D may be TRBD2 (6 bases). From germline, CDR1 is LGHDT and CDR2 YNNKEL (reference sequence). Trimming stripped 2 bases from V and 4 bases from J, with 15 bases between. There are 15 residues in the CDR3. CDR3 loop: CASSQSRGRMYEQYF. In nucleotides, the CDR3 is TGTGCCAGCAGCCAATCCCGAGGGAGGATGTACGAGCAGTACTTC.

In nucleotides, the CDR3 is TGCGCCAGCAGCTTGAGCCCAGGGGGCCCTAGCTCCTATAATTCACCCCTCCACTTT. It encodes CASSLSPGGPSSYNSPLHF. The chain links TRBV5-1 to TRBJ1-6, with 8 bases matching TRBD1. The CDR3 extends over 19 amino acids. V was pared by 1 base and J by 0 bases, with 9 bases of the junction left unmatched. From germline, CDR1 is SGHRS and CDR2 YFSETQ.

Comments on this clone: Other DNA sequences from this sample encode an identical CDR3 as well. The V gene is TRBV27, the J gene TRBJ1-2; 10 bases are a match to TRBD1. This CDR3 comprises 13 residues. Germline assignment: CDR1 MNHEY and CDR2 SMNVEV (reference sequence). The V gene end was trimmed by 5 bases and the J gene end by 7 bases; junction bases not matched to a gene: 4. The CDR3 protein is CASSPDRGLGYTF. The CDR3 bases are TGTGCCAGCAGTCCCGACAGGGGGCTTGGCTACACCTTC.

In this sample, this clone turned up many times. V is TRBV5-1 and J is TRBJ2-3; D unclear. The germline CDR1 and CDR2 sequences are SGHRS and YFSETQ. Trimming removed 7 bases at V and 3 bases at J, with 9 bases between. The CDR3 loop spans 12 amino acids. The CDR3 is CASALDTDTQYF. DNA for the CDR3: TGCGCCAGCGCTTTAGATACAGATACGCAGTATTTT.

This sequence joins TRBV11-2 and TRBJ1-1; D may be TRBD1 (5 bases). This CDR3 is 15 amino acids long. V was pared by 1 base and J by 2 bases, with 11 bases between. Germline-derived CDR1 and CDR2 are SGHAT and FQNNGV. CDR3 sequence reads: CASSLVPGTNTEAFF. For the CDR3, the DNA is TGTGCCAGCAGCTTAGTCCCGGGGACTAACACTGAAGCTTTCTTT.